Listed below are T cell receptor beta chains from one sample, sequenced in a study of T cells expressing NK-cell markers. Using the 5' RACE reads, TCRdb records one entry per CDR3 protein without DNA. The repertoire table contains 300,000 or so distinct CDR3 sequences. Source material: blood T cells: a sorted CD56 or NKG2C T cell subset, CD4+ or CD8+ T cells, or bulk PBMC T cells (not recorded which). These receptors all stem from a woman between 18 and 70 years old in good health. CDR3s include the opening cysteine and the closing phenylalanine or tryptophan.

J | V | CDR3
TRBJ2-2 | TRBV6-1 | CATGLTGFTGELFF
TRBJ2-5 | TRBV7-2 | CASSLSPQETQYF
TRBJ2-1 | TRBV3-1 | CASSQDVKGSSYNEQFF
TRBJ1-1 | TRBV25-1 | CASNRQGGNTEAFF
TRBJ2-3 | TRBV7-3 | CASSLWASYDTDTQYF
TRBJ2-3 | TRBV12-3/TRBV12-4 | CASRVRDSDTQYF
TRBJ1-5 | TRBV20-1 | CSARVNSNQPQHF
TRBJ2-5 | TRBV6-1 | CASSAPDRMDKETQYF
TRBJ1-5 | TRBV24-1 | CATSDGGALHGPQHF
TRBJ2-5 | TRBV20-1 | CSARDLRPTGTGVETQYF
TRBJ2-1 | TRBV5-1 | CASSGESGRYNEQFF
TRBJ2-3 | TRBV6-4 | CASSDLTDTQYF
TRBJ2-1 | TRBV2 | CASILGGRTYNEQFF
TRBJ2-1 | TRBV29-1 | CSASSPPGLSYNEQFF
TRBJ2-5 | TRBV7-9 | CASSRTRTGKETQYF
TRBJ2-7 | TRBV18 | CASSPRTGAAYEQYF
TRBJ2-5 | TRBV20-1 | CSATTGWGVRTQYF
TRBJ2-5 | TRBV29-1 | CSGGGGRETQYF
TRBJ2-7 | TRBV20-1 | CSATVPPYEQYF
TRBJ2-1 | TRBV14 | CASSHGGYNEQFF
TRBJ1-1 | TRBV19 | CARGPGAGSSMDTEAFF
TRBJ1-2 | TRBV4-3 | CASSQETGDGGYTF
TRBJ2-5 | TRBV7-9 | CASSSWTGPQETQYF